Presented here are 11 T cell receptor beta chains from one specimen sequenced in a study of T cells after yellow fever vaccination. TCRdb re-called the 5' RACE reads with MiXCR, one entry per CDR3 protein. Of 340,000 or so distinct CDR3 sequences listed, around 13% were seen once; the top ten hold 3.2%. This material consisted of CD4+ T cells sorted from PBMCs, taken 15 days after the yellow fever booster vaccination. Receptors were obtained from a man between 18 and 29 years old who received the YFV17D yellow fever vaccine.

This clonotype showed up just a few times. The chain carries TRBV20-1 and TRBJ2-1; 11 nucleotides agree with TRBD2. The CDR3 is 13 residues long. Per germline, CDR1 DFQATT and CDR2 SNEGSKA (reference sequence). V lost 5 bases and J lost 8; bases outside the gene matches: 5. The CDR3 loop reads CSADSGGADEQFF. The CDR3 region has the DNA TGCAGTGCTGATAGCGGGGGGGCCGATGAGCAGTTCTTC.

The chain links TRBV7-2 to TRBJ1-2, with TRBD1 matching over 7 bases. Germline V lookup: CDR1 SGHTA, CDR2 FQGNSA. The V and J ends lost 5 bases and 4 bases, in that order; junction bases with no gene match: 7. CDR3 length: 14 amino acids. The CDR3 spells CASSLTGISYGYTF. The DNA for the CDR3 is TGTGCCAGCAGCCTGACAGGGATTTCCTATGGCTACACCTTC. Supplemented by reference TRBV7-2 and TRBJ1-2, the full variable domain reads GAGVSQSPSNKVTEKGKDVELRCDPISGHTALYWYRQSLGQGLEFLIYFQGNSAPDKSGLPSDRFSAERTGGSVSTLTIQRTQQEDSAVYLCASSLTGISYGYTFGSGTRLTVV.

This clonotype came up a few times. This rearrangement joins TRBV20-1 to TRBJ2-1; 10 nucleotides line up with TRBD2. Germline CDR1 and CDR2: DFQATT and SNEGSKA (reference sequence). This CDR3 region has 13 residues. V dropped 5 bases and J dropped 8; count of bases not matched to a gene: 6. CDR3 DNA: TGCAGTGCTTATAGCGGGGGGAAGGATGAGCAGTTCTTC. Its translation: CSAYSGGKDEQFF.

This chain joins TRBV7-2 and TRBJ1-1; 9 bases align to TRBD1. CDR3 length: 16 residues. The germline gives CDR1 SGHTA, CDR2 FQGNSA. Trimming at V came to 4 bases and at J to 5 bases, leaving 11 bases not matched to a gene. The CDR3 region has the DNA TGTGCCAGCAGCTCTCAGCCGGGACAGGGCCGGACTGAAGCTTTCTTT. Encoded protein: CASSSQPGQGRTEAFF.

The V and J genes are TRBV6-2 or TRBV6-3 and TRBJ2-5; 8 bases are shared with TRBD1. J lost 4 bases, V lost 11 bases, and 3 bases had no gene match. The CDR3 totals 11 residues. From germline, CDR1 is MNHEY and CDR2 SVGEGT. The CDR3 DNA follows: TGTGCCGACAGGGGTCGAGAGACCCAGTACTTC. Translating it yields CADRGRETQYF.

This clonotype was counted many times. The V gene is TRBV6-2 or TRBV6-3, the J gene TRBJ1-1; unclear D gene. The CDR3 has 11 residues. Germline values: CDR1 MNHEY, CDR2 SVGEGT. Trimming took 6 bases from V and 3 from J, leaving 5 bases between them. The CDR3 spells CASSQYTEAFF. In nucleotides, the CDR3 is TGTGCCAGCAGCCAGTACACTGAAGCTTTCTTT.

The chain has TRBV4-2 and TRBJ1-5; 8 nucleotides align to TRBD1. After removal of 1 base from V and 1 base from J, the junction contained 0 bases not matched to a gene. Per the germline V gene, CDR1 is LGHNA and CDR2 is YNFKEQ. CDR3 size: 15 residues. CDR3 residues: CASSQGTGSNQPQHF. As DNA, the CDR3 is TGTGCCAGCAGCCAAGGGACAGGGAGCAATCAGCCCCAGCATTTT.

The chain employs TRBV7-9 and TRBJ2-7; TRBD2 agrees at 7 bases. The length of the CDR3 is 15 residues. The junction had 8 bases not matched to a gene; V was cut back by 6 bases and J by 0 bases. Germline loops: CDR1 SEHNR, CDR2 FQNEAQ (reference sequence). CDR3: CASRHSREASYEQYF. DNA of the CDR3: TGTGCCAGCAGACATAGCCGGGAGGCCTCCTACGAGCAGTACTTC.

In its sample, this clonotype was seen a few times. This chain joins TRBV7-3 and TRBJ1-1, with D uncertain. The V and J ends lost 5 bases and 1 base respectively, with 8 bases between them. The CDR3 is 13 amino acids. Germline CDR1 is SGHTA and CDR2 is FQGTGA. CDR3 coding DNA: TGTGCCAGCAGCATGGACGGGAACACTGAAGCTTTCTTT. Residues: CASSMDGNTEAFF.

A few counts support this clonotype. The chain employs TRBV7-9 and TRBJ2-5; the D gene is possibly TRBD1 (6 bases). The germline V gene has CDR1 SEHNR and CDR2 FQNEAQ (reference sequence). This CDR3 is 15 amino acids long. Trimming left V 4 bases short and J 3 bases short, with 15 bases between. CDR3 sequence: CASSSTGHMEETQYF. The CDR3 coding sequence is TGTGCCAGCAGCTCCACGGGACACATGGAAGAGACCCAGTACTTC.

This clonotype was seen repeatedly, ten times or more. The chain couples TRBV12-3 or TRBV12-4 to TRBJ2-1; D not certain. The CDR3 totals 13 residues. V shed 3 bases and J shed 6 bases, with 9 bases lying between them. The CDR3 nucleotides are TGTGCCAGCAGTTTTTGGGGTGGCAATGAGCAGTTCTTC. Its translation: CASSFWGGNEQFF.